These T cell receptor beta chains were read from a single sample in a study of STAT5B mutations in CD4+ large granular lymphocyte leukemia. The repertoire was sequenced with immunoSEQ multiplex PCR; TCRdb's copy has only in-frame clones and lacks some. Here the sample spans roughly 34,000 clones, roughly 81% being singletons. Material for sequencing was CD4+ T cells from blood buffy coats. The receptors stem from a human donor in good health. The CDR3 runs from the conserved cysteine through the conserved F or W. The D gene is left open where the match is weak. Clone size is not always given. Where it is, it says once, few, many or a class for expanded clones.

CDR3aa	CDR3nt	abundance	d_gene	v_gene	j_gene
CASSLFSTDTQYF	TGTGCCAGCAGCTTATTTAGCACAGATACGCAGTATTTT	NA	NA	TRBV7-6	TRBJ2-3
CASSLGRPSGNTIYF	TGTGCCAGCAGCTTAGGGAGGCCCTCTGGAAACACCATATATTTT	NA	NA	TRBV7-9	TRBJ1-3
CASSPGTGPYNEQFF	TGTGCCAGCAGCCCAGGGACAGGACCCTACAATGAGCAGTTCTTC	NA	TRBD1	TRBV11-2	TRBJ2-1
CASSPRQGGQPQHF	TGTGCCAGCTCACCACGGCAGGGAGGTCAGCCCCAGCATTTT	few	NA	TRBV18	TRBJ1-5
CASSEQGGETQYF	TGCGCCAGCAGTGAACAGGGTGGTGAGACCCAGTACTTC	NA	NA	TRBV10-2	TRBJ2-5
CASSTTTGGIGEQYF	TGTGCCAGCAGTACCACGACAGGGGGCATCGGCGAGCAGTACTTC	NA	TRBD1	TRBV27	TRBJ2-7
CASGSGTDTQYF	TGTGCCAGCGGTAGCGGCACAGATACGCAGTATTTT	few	NA	TRBV6-1	TRBJ2-3
CASRPTSGRPYEQYF	TGTGCCAGCAGACCAACTAGCGGGAGACCCTACGAGCAGTACTTC	few	TRBD2	TRBV11-2	TRBJ2-7
CASSDPSGFYNEQFF	TGTGCCAGCAGCGACCCTAGCGGCTTCTACAATGAGCAGTTCTTC	NA	TRBD2	TRBV7-2	TRBJ2-1
CASSRTDSGGYTF	TGTGCCAGCAGTCGCACGGACAGCGGGGGCTACACCTTC	once	NA	TRBV6-5	TRBJ1-2
CASSLMGSSNQPQHF	TGCGCCAGCAGCTTAATGGGATCGAGCAATCAGCCCCAGCATTTT	few	NA	TRBV5-1	TRBJ1-5
CASSPRSRTVPSGNTIYF	TGTGCCAGCTCACCACGCAGCAGAACCGTACCCTCTGGAAACACCATATATTTT	NA	NA	TRBV18	TRBJ1-3
CASRTTLGQGAGQPQHF	TGTGCCAGCAGGACTACGTTAGGACAGGGGGCCGGACAGCCCCAGCATTTT	few	TRBD1	TRBV2	TRBJ1-5
CASSRLRTGSGTGELFF	TGCGCCAGCAGCCGACTACGGACAGGGAGCGGGACCGGGGAGCTGTTTTTT	NA	TRBD1	TRBV4-3	TRBJ2-2
CAIRTSSTDTQYF	TGTGCCATCCGGACAAGTAGCACAGATACGCAGTATTTT	NA	NA	TRBV27	TRBJ2-3
CASSHGRVGGAETQYF	TGTGCCAGCAGCCATGGAAGGGTAGGGGGCGCAGAGACCCAGTACTTC	NA	TRBD1	TRBV4-2	TRBJ2-5
CASSEYGFLGVTEAFF	TGTGCCAGCAGTGAATATGGATTTTTAGGGGTCACTGAAGCTTTCTTT	once	NA	TRBV25-1	TRBJ1-1
CASSYQRDHYNEQFF	TGTGCCAGCAGTTACCAGCGGGACCACTACAATGAGCAGTTCTTC	NA	TRBD2	TRBV6-5	TRBJ2-1
CASRTGPSTDTQYF	TGTGCCAGCAGGACAGGGCCAAGCACAGATACGCAGTATTTT	NA	TRBD1	TRBV6-4	TRBJ2-3
CASSYLGQGPNTEAFF	TGTGCCAGCAGTTACTTGGGACAGGGTCCTAACACTGAAGCTTTCTTT	NA	TRBD1	TRBV6-5	TRBJ1-1
CASSLDGAYSGNTIYF	TGTGCCAGCAGTTTAGATGGAGCCTACTCTGGAAACACCATATATTTT	NA	NA	TRBV28	TRBJ1-3
CASSTGGEGQPQHF	TGTGCCAGTAGTACAGGGGGAGAGGGGCAGCCCCAGCATTTT	few	TRBD1	TRBV19	TRBJ1-5
CASSSRDYIYEQYF	TGTGCCAGCTCAAGCCGGGACTACATCTACGAGCAGTACTTC	NA	TRBD2	TRBV18	TRBJ2-7
CASSITTNYNEQFF	TGTGCCAGTAGTATAACGACCAACTACAATGAGCAGTTCTTC	NA	NA	TRBV19	TRBJ2-1
CASSFGAESYEQYF	TGTGCCAGTAGTTTCGGGGCCGAATCCTACGAGCAGTACTTC	NA	NA	TRBV19	TRBJ2-7
CASSTAGGRSYEQYF	TGTGCCAGCAGTACAGCGGGAGGGCGGTCCTACGAGCAGTACTTC	NA	TRBD2	TRBV6-5	TRBJ2-7